This entry concerns a single TCR beta chain. Its antigen remains unknown. This record belongs to a study of beta chain features in type 1 diabetes. As for the study in general: The samples had 100 million to 140 million sorted cells examined in all. Notes on the study in general: Any role of HLA type in TCRB rearrangement remained unresolved here. Moderate yet significant TCRB CDR3 shortening was seen in Type 1 diabetes patients in all four CD4+ subsets.

TCRB transcripts that were expressed got sequenced, as all of the isolated RNA had been reverse transcribed. Average reads for naive, central memory and regulatory T cell samples were about 3.7 million. TCRdb keeps only in-frame clones here, not all; method: immunoSEQ multiplex PCR. The data contain around 240,000 clones, roughly 17% of them singletons. The sequence derives from a man under 40 with type 1 diabetes. The material sequenced was naive CD4+ T cells from blood.

As DNA, the CDR3 is TGCAGCGTTGAGGGTCTGTCGGAAAAACTGTTTTTT. As protein: CSVEGLSEKLFF. The chain employs TRBV29-1 and TRBJ1-4; D unresolved. Trimming shortened V by 3 bases and J by 8 bases, and 10 bases separated the two germline ends. The CDR3 sequence is 12 residues long. CDR1 and CDR2 from the germline V gene are SQVTM and ANQGSEA.